This T cell receptor (beta chain) was documented in a study of CD8+ T cells in alopecia areata. At the level of the study: Treated patients received oral tofacitinib, 5 to 10 mg twice daily.

Study-wide findings and caveats: Lesional scalp displayed greater clonality than normal scalp, most notably in alopecia totalis/universalis.

Obtained from alopecia areata patients were lesional scalp punch biopsies along with peripheral blood. With regard to this clone: Its antigen is unidentified.

After isolation, RNA underwent reverse transcription to generate cDNA as the sequencing template. Here immunoSEQ multiplex PCR was the method, and the copy in TCRdb shows in-frame clones only, minus some. Of 100,000 to 150,000 clones listed, roughly 61% are singletons. Germline-derived CDR1 and CDR2 are MNHEY and SVGAGI. The CDR3 consists of 14 residues. Trimming cost V 8 bases and J 2 bases; bases outside gene matches: 7. The source was CD4+ T cells sorted from blood, collected at week 0. This sequence joins TRBV6-5 and TRBJ2-7; TRBD2 matches 9 bases. This receptor was obtained from a human donor with alopecia areata. CDR3 loop: CASSTSGPTYEQYF. The CDR3 bases are TGTGCCAGCTCCACTAGCGGGCCAACCTACGAGCAGTACTTC.